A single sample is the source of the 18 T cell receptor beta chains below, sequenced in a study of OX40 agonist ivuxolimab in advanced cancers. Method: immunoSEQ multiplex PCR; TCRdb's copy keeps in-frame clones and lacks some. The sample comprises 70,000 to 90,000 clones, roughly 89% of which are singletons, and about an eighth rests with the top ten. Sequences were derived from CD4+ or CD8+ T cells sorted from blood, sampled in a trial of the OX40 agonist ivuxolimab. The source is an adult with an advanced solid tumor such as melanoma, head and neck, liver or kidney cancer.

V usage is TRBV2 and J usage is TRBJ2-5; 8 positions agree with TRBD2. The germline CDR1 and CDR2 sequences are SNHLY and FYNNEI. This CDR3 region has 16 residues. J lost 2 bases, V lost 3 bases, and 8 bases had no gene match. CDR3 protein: CASSDPRGGPQETQYF. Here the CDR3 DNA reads TGTGCCAGCAGTGACCCTCGCGGGGGGCCACAAGAGACCCAGTACTTC.

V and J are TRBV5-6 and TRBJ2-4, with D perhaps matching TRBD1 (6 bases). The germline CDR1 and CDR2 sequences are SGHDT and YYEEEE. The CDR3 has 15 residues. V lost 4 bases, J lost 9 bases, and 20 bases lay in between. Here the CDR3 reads CASSPWGRGYVIQYF. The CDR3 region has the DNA TGTGCCAGCAGCCCGTGGGGGCGCGGTTATGTCATTCAGTACTTC.

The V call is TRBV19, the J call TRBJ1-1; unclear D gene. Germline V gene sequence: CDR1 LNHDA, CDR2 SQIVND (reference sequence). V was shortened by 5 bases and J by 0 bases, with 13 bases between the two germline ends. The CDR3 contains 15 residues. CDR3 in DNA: TGTGCCAGTAGTCTCAGGCCCCAGTTGAACACTGAAGCTTTCTTT. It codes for CASSLRPQLNTEAFF.

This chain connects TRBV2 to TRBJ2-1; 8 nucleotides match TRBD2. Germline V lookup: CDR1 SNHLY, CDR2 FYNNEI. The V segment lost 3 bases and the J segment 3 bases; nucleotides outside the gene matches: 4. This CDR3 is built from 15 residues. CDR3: CASSEILAGYNEQFF. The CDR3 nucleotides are TGTGCCAGCAGTGAGATTCTAGCGGGCTACAATGAGCAGTTCTTC. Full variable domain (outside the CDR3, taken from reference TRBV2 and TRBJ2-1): EPEVTQTPSHQVTQMGQEVILRCVPISNHLYFYWYRQILGQKVEFLVSFYNNEISEKSEIFDDQFSVERPDGSNFTLKIRSTKLEDSAMYFCASSEILAGYNEQFFGPGTRLTVL.

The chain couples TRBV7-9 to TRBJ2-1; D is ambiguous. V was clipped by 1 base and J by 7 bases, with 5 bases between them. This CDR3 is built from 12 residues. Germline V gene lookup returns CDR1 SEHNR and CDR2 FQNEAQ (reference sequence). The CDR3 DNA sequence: TGTGCCAGCAGCTTAGAGGTGAATGAGCAGTTCTTC. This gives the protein CASSLEVNEQFF.

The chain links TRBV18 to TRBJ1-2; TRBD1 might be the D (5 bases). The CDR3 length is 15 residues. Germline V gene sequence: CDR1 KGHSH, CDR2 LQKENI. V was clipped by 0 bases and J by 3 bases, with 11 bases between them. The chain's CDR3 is CASSPPSGRDYGYTF. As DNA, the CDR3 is TGTGCCAGCTCACCACCGTCGGGCAGGGACTATGGCTACACCTTC.

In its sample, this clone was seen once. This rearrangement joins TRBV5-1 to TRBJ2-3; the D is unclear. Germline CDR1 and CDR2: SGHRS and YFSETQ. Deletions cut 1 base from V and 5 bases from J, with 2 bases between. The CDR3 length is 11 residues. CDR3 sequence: CASSLQDTQYF. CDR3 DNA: TGCGCCAGCAGCTTGCAAGATACGCAGTATTTT.

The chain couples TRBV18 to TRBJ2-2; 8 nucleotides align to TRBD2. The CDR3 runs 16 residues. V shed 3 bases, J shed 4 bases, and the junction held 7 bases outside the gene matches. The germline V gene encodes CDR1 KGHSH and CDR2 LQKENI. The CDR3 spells CASSPGSGSTTGELFF. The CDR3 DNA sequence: TGTGCCAGCTCACCGGGGAGCGGGAGTACCACCGGGGAGCTGTTTTTT. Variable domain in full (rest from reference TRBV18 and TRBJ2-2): NAGVMQNPRHLVRRRGQEARLRCSPMKGHSHVYWYRQLPEEGLKFMVYLQKENIIDESGMPKERFSAEFPKEGPSILRIQQVVRGDSAAYFCASSPGSGSTTGELFFGEGSRLTVL.

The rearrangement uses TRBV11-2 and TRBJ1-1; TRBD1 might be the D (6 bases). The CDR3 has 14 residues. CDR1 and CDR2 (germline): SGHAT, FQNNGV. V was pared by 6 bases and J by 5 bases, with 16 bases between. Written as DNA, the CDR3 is TGTGCCAGCAGTTCACAGGGACTCATGACTGAAGCTTTCTTT. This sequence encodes CASSSQGLMTEAFF.

The CDR3 sequence is CASSRYSGRVTDTQYF. In DNA, the CDR3 is TGTGCCAGCAGCCGGTATAGCGGGAGGGTCACAGATACGCAGTATTTT. The V and J genes are TRBV14 and TRBJ2-3; TRBD2 matches at 11 bases. Looked up from germline, CDR1 is SGHDN and CDR2 is FVKESK. The CDR3 runs to 16 residues. The J segment lost 2 bases and the V segment lost 4 bases, leaving 5 bases of the junction unmatched.

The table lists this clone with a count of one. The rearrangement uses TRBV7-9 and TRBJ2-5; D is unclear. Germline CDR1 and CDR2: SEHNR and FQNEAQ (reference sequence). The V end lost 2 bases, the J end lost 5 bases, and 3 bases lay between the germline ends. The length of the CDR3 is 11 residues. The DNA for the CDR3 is TGTGCCAGCAGCTTATGGGAGACCCAGTACTTC. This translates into CASSLWETQYF.

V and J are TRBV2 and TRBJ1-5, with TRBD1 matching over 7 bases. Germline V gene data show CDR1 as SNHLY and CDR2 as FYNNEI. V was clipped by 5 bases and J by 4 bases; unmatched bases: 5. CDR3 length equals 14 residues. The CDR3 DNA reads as TGTGCCAGCAGTTGGGACAGCGTTAATCAGCCCCAGCATTTT. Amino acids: CASSWDSVNQPQHF.

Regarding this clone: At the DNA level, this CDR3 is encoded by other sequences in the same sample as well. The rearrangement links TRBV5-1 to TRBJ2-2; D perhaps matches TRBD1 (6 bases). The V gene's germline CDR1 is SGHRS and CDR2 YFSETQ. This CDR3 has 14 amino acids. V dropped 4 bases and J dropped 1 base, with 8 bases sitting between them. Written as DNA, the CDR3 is TGCGCCAGCAGCCTACAGGGGAACACCGGGGAGCTGTTTTTT. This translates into CASSLQGNTGELFF.

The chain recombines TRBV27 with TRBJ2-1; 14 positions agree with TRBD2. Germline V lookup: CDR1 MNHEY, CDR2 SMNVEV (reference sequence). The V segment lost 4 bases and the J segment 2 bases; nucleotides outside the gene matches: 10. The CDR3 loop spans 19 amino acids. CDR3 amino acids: CASSSWTSGGNLAYNEQFF. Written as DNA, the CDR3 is TGTGCCAGCAGTTCATGGACTAGCGGGGGGAACCTAGCCTACAATGAGCAGTTCTTC.

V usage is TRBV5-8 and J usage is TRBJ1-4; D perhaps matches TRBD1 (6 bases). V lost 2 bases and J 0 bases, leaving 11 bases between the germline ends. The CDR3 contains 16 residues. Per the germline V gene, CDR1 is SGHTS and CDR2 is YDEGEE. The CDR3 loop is CASSFQGHATNEKLFF. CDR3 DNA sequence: TGTGCCAGCAGCTTCCAGGGGCACGCAACTAATGAAAAACTGTTTTTT.

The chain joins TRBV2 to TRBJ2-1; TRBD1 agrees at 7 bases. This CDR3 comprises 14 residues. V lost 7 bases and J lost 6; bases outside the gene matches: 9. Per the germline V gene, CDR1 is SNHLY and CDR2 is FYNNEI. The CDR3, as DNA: TGTGCCAGCATCCGGGACAGCTTGATCAATGAGCAGTTCTTC. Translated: CASIRDSLINEQFF.

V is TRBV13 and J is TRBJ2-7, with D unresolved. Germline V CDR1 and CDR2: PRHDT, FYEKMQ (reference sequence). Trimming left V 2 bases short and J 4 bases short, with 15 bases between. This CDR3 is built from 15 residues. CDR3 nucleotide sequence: TGTGCCAGCAGCTTAAGTCTTAAGTCCCCTTACGAGCAGTACTTC. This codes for CASSLSLKSPYEQYF.

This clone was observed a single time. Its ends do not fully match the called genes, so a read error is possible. CDR3 residues: CASNGAGLDYGYTF. In nucleotides, the CDR3 is TGTGCTAGCAATGGGGCCGGACTAGACTATGGCTACACCTTC. This rearrangement joins TRBV28 to TRBJ1-2, with a weak D call TRBD1 (5 bases). Germline loops: CDR1 MDHEN, CDR2 SYDVKM. The CDR3 has 14 amino acids.